This TCR beta chain was observed in a study of neurological immune-mediated disorders. Study-level information: Relapsing-remitting forms accounted for about 90% of the 34 multiple sclerosis patients and secondary progressive forms for 3. Study-level points and caveats: Falling below healthy controls, multiple sclerosis showed the least TCR clonal expansion, while HTLV-1-associated myelopathy showed the most.

TCRdb reprocessed the 5' RACE reads with MiXCR, giving one entry per CDR3 protein. Among under 60,000 distinct CDR3 sequences listed, about 5% were seen once. The length of the CDR3 is 16 residues. V was pared by 10 bases and J by 1 base, with 15 bases of the junction left unmatched. CDR1 and CDR2 (germline): MNHNY, SVGAGI (reference sequence). The table lists this clonotype with many counts. The antigen is undetermined. This chain connects TRBV6-6 to TRBJ1-1; the match to TRBD1 covers 7 bases. This clonotype originated in a woman between 18 and 29 years old with multiple sclerosis. The sequenced sample consisted of CD4+ T cells from blood. The chain's CDR3 is CATGGQQTSPNTEAFF. In DNA form, the CDR3 reads TGTGCCACCGGGGGACAGCAAACCTCCCCGAACACTGAAGCTTTCTTT.